The 19 T cell receptor beta chains reported below all come from one sample, sequenced in a study of cytomegalovirus exposure and HLA in healthy donors. Using immunoSEQ multiplex PCR, the repertoire was profiled, and TCRdb retains in-frame clones only, with some absent. Among some 140,000 clones listed, roughly nine tenths were seen once. The sample taken for sequencing was PBMCs. Source of these receptors: a man between 18 and 35 years old in good health and CMV-seronegative.

This sequence joins TRBV5-1 and TRBJ1-1; D is unclear. The CDR3 runs to 15 residues. V lost 0 bases and J lost 1, with 10 bases in between. The germline gives CDR1 SGHRS, CDR2 YFSETQ. Here the CDR3 DNA reads TGCGCCAGCAGCTTGGACCTCGGGAGGAACACTGAAGCTTTCTTT. Encoded protein: CASSLDLGRNTEAFF.

This clone occurred a few times. The V gene is TRBV6-1, the J gene TRBJ1-1, with D unclear. The germline gives CDR1 MNHNS, CDR2 SASEGT. This CDR3 spans 13 amino acids. Trimming removed 0 bases from V and 7 bases from J, with 9 bases in between. The CDR3 reads CASSEALEVEAFF. The CDR3 DNA reads as TGTGCCAGCAGTGAAGCGCTCGAGGTTGAAGCTTTCTTT.

The chain is built from TRBV6-5 and TRBJ1-5; D unclear. Trimming cost V 2 bases and J 5 bases, with 7 bases left between them. The CDR3 runs 13 residues. CDR1 is MNHEY and CDR2 is SVGAGI in the germline V gene. This chain's CDR3 is CASSYRRDQPQHF. In nucleotides, the CDR3 is TGTGCCAGCAGTTACCGACGGGATCAGCCCCAGCATTTT.

The chain joins TRBV7-9 to TRBJ2-7; 7 bases are shared with TRBD1. This CDR3 has 12 residues. Germline CDR1 is SEHNR and CDR2 is FQNEAQ (reference sequence). The trim removed 6 bases at V and 2 bases at J, leaving 1 base unmatched. The CDR3: CASRGTAYEQYF. CDR3 nucleotide sequence: TGTGCCAGCAGGGGGACAGCCTACGAGCAGTACTTC.

The V gene is TRBV11-2, the J gene TRBJ2-5; weak D call: TRBD2 (6 bases). Germline V gene sequence: CDR1 SGHAT, CDR2 FQNNGV. Trimming removed 1 base from V and 2 bases from J, with 14 bases in between. The CDR3 extends over 16 amino acids. The CDR3 loop reads CASSLVPGLIQETQYF. DNA of the CDR3: TGTGCCAGCAGCTTAGTCCCCGGACTAATACAAGAGACCCAGTACTTC.

This chain links TRBV5-5 with TRBJ1-1; 9 nucleotides align to TRBD1. The junction had 2 bases not matched to a gene; V was cut back by 4 bases and J by 1 base. Germline V gives CDR1 SGHKS, CDR2 YYEKEE (reference sequence). The CDR3 has 14 amino acids. As DNA, the CDR3 is TGTGCCAGCAGCAAGGGACAGGGGAACACTGAAGCTTTCTTT. It is translated as CASSKGQGNTEAFF.

The rearrangement uses TRBV19 and TRBJ1-3; perhaps TRBD1 as D (5 bases). CDR1 LNHDA and CDR2 SQIVND come from the germline V gene (reference sequence). Trimming left V 2 bases short and J 2 bases short, with 10 bases between. CDR3 size: 15 residues. The CDR3 coding sequence is TGTGCCAGTAGTATACATACAGGACCTGGAAACACCATATATTTT. It is translated as CASSIHTGPGNTIYF.

This chain joins TRBV18 and TRBJ2-7, with D perhaps matching TRBD1 (6 bases). CDR3 length equals 14 residues. CDR1 is KGHSH, CDR2 LQKENI, per germline. Between the trimmed V and J ends, which lost 2 bases and 2 bases, there was a span of 10 bases. The chain's CDR3 is CASSPTGIPYEQYF. The CDR3 coding sequence is TGTGCCAGCTCACCAACAGGGATCCCCTACGAGCAGTACTTC.

The chain uses TRBV5-1 and TRBJ1-2; D unclear. Germline CDR1 SGHRS, CDR2 YFSETQ. V lost 5 bases and J 3 bases, leaving 14 bases between the germline ends. This CDR3 contains 14 residues. The CDR3 loop is CASSDIKWDYGYTF. The CDR3 coding sequence is TGCGCCAGCAGTGACATTAAATGGGACTATGGCTACACCTTC.

The chain joins TRBV9 to TRBJ2-5; 7 bases line up with TRBD1. The CDR3 length is 14 residues. Germline V gives CDR1 SGDLS, CDR2 YYNGEE. The ends lost 2 bases at V and 2 bases at J; junction bases unmatched: 3. The DNA of the CDR3 is TGTGCCAGCAGCGTGGGACAGATTCAAGAGACCCAGTACTTC. Translating gives CASSVGQIQETQYF.

This clone was recorded only once. The chain combines TRBV2 with TRBJ2-4; TRBD1 might be the D (5 bases). The CDR3 spans 17 residues. The germline gives CDR1 SNHLY, CDR2 FYNNEI. The ends were cut back, 5 bases at V and 0 bases at J, with 17 bases in the middle. The CDR3 loop is CASSKKRQPLAKNIQYF. CDR3 bases: TGTGCCAGCAGTAAAAAGAGACAGCCTCTAGCCAAAAACATTCAGTACTTC.

The sample holds a few counts of this clone. This sequence joins TRBV5-1 and TRBJ2-5; maybe TRBD1 (6 bases). This CDR3 contains 14 residues. Germline CDR1 SGHRS, CDR2 YFSETQ. Trimming shortened V by 9 bases and J by 4 bases, and 19 bases separated the two germline ends. This CDR3 is CATRGPSGAETQYF. DNA of the CDR3: TGCGCCACTAGAGGGCCCTCAGGGGCAGAGACCCAGTACTTC.

The CDR3 sequence is CASSEALPGEPQHF. DNA of the CDR3: TGTGCCAGCAGTGAAGCGCTTCCGGGTGAGCCCCAGCATTTT. V is TRBV2 and J is TRBJ1-5; D is ambiguous. V was pared by 0 bases and J by 8 bases, with 11 bases between. Germline CDR1 and CDR2: SNHLY and FYNNEI. This CDR3 has 14 residues.

The chain recombines TRBV27 with TRBJ2-5; 7 bases align to TRBD1. This CDR3 has 14 residues. The germline CDR1 and CDR2 sequences are MNHEY and SMNVEV (reference sequence). Losses at the gene ends were 5 bases for V and 2 bases for J; bases not matched to a gene: 5. As DNA, the CDR3 is TGTGCCAGCAGTCTCCGGACAGGACAAGAGACCCAGTACTTC. This sequence encodes CASSLRTGQETQYF.

This clone was found once. The rearrangement uses TRBV7-8 and TRBJ1-1; 12 bases are shared with TRBD1. V was pared by 3 bases and J by 2 bases, with 1 base of the junction left unmatched. The CDR3 is 15 amino acids. Germline values: CDR1 SGHVS, CDR2 FQNEAQ. In DNA form, the CDR3 reads TGTGCCAGCAGCTTGGGGACAGGGGGCAACACTGAAGCTTTCTTT. As protein: CASSLGTGGNTEAFF.

This chain links TRBV7-8 with TRBJ2-1; 8 nucleotides agree with TRBD2. The V segment lost 1 base and the J segment 6 bases; nucleotides outside the gene matches: 8. Germline assignment: CDR1 SGHVS and CDR2 FQNEAQ. This CDR3 has 16 amino acids. The CDR3 here is CASSLEIGTSRNEQFF. CDR3 in DNA: TGTGCCAGCAGCTTAGAAATCGGGACTAGTCGCAATGAGCAGTTCTTC.

The chain is built from TRBV5-5 and TRBJ2-1; possibly TRBD2 for D (6 bases). V lost 0 bases and J 3 bases, leaving 10 bases between the germline ends. This CDR3 contains 15 residues. In germline, CDR1 is SGHKS, CDR2 YYEKEE (reference sequence). CDR3 bases: TGTGCCAGCAGCTTGGACGGGGGTGGCTACAATGAGCAGTTCTTC. It is translated as CASSLDGGGYNEQFF.

This clone was picked up one time. J is TRBJ2-7 and V is TRBV9; 8 nucleotides match TRBD2. V dropped 0 bases and J dropped 5; count of bases not matched to a gene: 4. CDR1 is SGDLS and CDR2 is YYNGEE in the germline V gene. The CDR3 runs to 14 residues. CDR3 protein: CASSVGLAGNEQYF. Here the CDR3 DNA reads TGTGCCAGCAGCGTAGGGCTAGCGGGCAACGAGCAGTACTTC.

The V gene is TRBV7-2, the J gene TRBJ2-3, with 7 bases fitting TRBD2. This CDR3 contains 14 residues. The J segment lost 5 bases and the V segment lost 2 bases, leaving 4 bases of the junction unmatched. Germline CDR1 SGHTA, CDR2 FQGNSA. CDR3 in DNA: TGTGCCAGCAGCTTACAGCGGGGAGGAGATACGCAGTATTTT. Translation gives CASSLQRGGDTQYF.